A single sample gave rise to the 23 T cell receptor beta chains below, sequenced in a study of CD8 T cells in Susac syndrome. When the RNA was reverse transcribed, random hexamers were used with an input of 0.5 to 1 ug. Each CDR3 protein is one row after TCRdb ran MiXCR on the immunoSEQ multiplex PCR reads. The sample carries about 140,000 distinct CDR3 sequences, roughly 94% recorded once. Sequenced material: CD4+ T cells from PBMCs. Source of these receptors: a human donor with Susac syndrome.

The rearrangement links TRBV20-1 to TRBJ2-1; tentative D call: TRBD1 (5 bases). V gave up 1 base and J gave up 5 bases, with 9 bases separating them. The CDR3 spans 13 residues. Germline CDR1 reads DFQATT; CDR2 reads SNEGSKA (reference sequence). In DNA, the CDR3 is TGCAGTGCTAGAGCAGGGCGCCACAATGAGCAGTTCTTC. Protein sequence: CSARAGRHNEQFF.

The chain recombines TRBV20-1 with TRBJ2-1; 8 positions agree with TRBD2. CDR3 length: 14 residues. The germline gives CDR1 DFQATT, CDR2 SNEGSKA (reference sequence). The CDR3 DNA is TGCTCCTCAAGGCGGGCCGCGGGGGGCAATGAGCAGTTCTTC. Translated, it gives CSSRRAAGGNEQFF.

The rearrangement uses TRBV29-1 and TRBJ1-1; 7 bases fit TRBD1. Germline V lookup: CDR1 SQVTM, CDR2 ANQGSEA. The CDR3 sequence is 14 residues long. Germline trimming cut 7 bases from V and 3 bases from J; bases unmatched to any gene: 11. CDR3 in DNA: TGCAGCGCTGCCGGACAGGTCTCGGACACTGAAGCTTTCTTT. Protein sequence: CSAAGQVSDTEAFF.

The chain uses TRBV7-8 and TRBJ2-7; D is tentatively TRBD1 or TRBD2 (5 bases each). V lost 1 base and J lost 6, with 16 bases in between. The CDR3 contains 15 residues. CDR1 is SGHVS, CDR2 FQNEAQ, per germline. The CDR3 region is CASSLEGARVGEQYF. DNA of the CDR3: TGTGCCAGCAGCTTAGAAGGGGCGCGGGTCGGCGAGCAGTACTTC.

This sequence joins TRBV30 and TRBJ2-1; D possibly corresponds to TRBD1 (6 bases). The ends were cut back, 3 bases at V and 8 bases at J, with 11 bases in the middle. CDR1 GTSNPN and CDR2 SVGIG come from the germline V gene (reference sequence). The CDR3 covers 12 residues. The CDR3 sequence: CAWSSRQDEQFF. The CDR3 DNA follows: TGTGCCTGGAGCTCTAGACAGGATGAGCAGTTCTTC. The entire variable domain, with the rest obtained from reference TRBV30 and TRBJ2-1, is as follows: SQTIHQWPATLVQPVGSPLSLECTVEGTSNPNLYWYRQAAGRGLQLLFYSVGIGQISSEVPQNLSASRPQDRQFILSSKKLLLSDSGFYLCAWSSRQDEQFFGPGTRLTVL.

This chain uses TRBV28 with TRBJ1-5; D not certain. Between the trimmed V and J ends, which lost 5 bases and 5 bases, there was a span of 7 bases. The CDR3 loop spans 12 amino acids. CDR1 is MDHEN and CDR2 is SYDVKM in the germline V gene. The CDR3: CASSLSYQPQHF. CDR3 DNA: TGTGCCAGCAGTCTGAGCTATCAGCCCCAGCATTTT. The complete variable domain, with remaining parts taken from reference TRBV28 and TRBJ1-5, reads DVKVTQSSRYLVKRTGEKVFLECVQDMDHENMFWYRQDPGLGLRLIYFSYDVKMKEKGDIPEGYSVSREKKERFSLILESASTNQTSMYLCASSLSYQPQHFGDGTRLSIL.

The chain recombines TRBV5-1 with TRBJ1-2, with TRBD1 matching over 8 bases. V gave up 0 bases and J gave up 6 bases; unmatched junction bases: 1. Germline CDR1 SGHRS, CDR2 YFSETQ. The CDR3 contains 13 residues. CDR3 DNA: TGCGCCAGCAGCTTGGACAGGGGGGATGGCTACACCTTC. Residues: CASSLDRGDGYTF.

The sample holds one count of this clonotype. The chain is built from TRBV6-1 and TRBJ2-2, with D perhaps matching TRBD2 (6 bases). V dropped 5 bases and J dropped 1 base, with 14 bases sitting between them. The CDR3 loop spans 16 amino acids. Germline CDR1 MNHNS, CDR2 SASEGT. CDR3 amino acids: CASSRRVGGNTGELFF. DNA of the CDR3: TGTGCCAGCAGTCGCCGTGTGGGGGGGAACACCGGGGAGCTGTTTTTT.

This clonotype was seen a single time. The J gene is TRBJ1-5, the V gene TRBV6-5; no clear D gene. V dropped 0 bases and J dropped 0 bases, with 15 bases sitting between them. The CDR3 has 18 amino acids. From germline, CDR1 is MNHEY and CDR2 SVGAGI. In DNA, the CDR3 is TGTGCCAGCAGTTACTCGCTCGGACGAGACCCTAGCAATCAGCCCCAGCATTTT. Translation gives CASSYSLGRDPSNQPQHF.

The genes are TRBV6-5 and TRBJ2-3; 10 bases are shared with TRBD2. Trimming cost V 2 bases and J 1 base; bases outside gene matches: 0. Germline V gives CDR1 MNHEY, CDR2 SVGAGI. This CDR3 has 15 residues. The CDR3 reads CASSYLAGGTDTQYF. The CDR3 coding sequence is TGTGCCAGCAGTTACCTAGCGGGGGGCACAGATACGCAGTATTTT.

This chain uses TRBV15 with TRBJ1-2; D possibly corresponds to TRBD1 (6 bases). Germline lookup yields CDR1 LNHNV and CDR2 YYDKDF (reference sequence). This CDR3 spans 15 amino acids. Between the trimmed V and J ends, which lost 0 bases and 4 bases, there was a span of 12 bases. CDR3 nucleotide sequence: TGTGCCACCAGCAGAGATCCCAAGACAGGCTATGGCTACACCTTC. The encoded protein is CATSRDPKTGYGYTF.

The genes are TRBV5-4 and TRBJ2-1; 8 bases match TRBD1. This CDR3 region has 16 residues. With 3 bases clipped from V and 6 bases from J, the junction kept 11 bases outside the gene matches. The V gene's germline CDR1 is SGHNT and CDR2 YYREEE (reference sequence). Written as DNA, the CDR3 is TGTGCCAGCAGCTCTCCCCGGGACAGGATTGGCAATGAGCAGTTCTTC. It encodes CASSSPRDRIGNEQFF.

The chain has TRBV4-3 and TRBJ2-7, with D perhaps matching TRBD2 (6 bases). CDR1 and CDR2 (germline): LGHNA, YSLEER. Trimming left V 4 bases short and J 1 base short, with 11 bases between. The CDR3 is 14 residues long. The CDR3 nucleotides read TGCGCCAGCAGCCGACAGACTAGGTCCTACGAGCAGTACTTC. Translated, it gives CASSRQTRSYEQYF.

The chain recombines TRBV3-1 with TRBJ2-3; possibly TRBD2 for D (6 bases). Germline CDR1 and CDR2: LGHDT and YNNKEL (reference sequence). Trimming cost V 4 bases and J 1 base, with 12 bases left between them. The CDR3 spans 15 residues. CDR3: CASSPRLGRTDTQYF. The CDR3 bases are TGTGCCAGCAGCCCGAGACTAGGGCGCACAGATACGCAGTATTTT.

This chain uses TRBV6-2 or TRBV6-3 with TRBJ2-1; a weak D match, TRBD2 (5 bases). The germline gives CDR1 MNHEY, CDR2 SVGEGT. The CDR3 length is 14 residues. V lost 2 bases and J 2 bases, leaving 7 bases between the germline ends. The CDR3 DNA follows: TGTGCCAGCAGTTACCAGCGGCCCTACAATGAGCAGTTCTTC. Translation: CASSYQRPYNEQFF.

This rearrangement joins TRBV18 to TRBJ2-7; D is ambiguous. Germline CDR1 and CDR2: KGHSH and LQKENI. The ends were cut back, 2 bases at V and 3 bases at J, with 11 bases in the middle. The CDR3 runs 14 residues. The CDR3 here is CASSPFADNYEQYF. The CDR3 nucleotides are TGTGCCAGCTCACCATTTGCTGATAACTACGAGCAGTACTTC.

This rearrangement joins TRBV30 to TRBJ1-1; D ambiguous. The V gene's germline CDR1 is GTSNPN and CDR2 SVGIG (reference sequence). Trimming removed 2 bases from V and 7 bases from J, with 8 bases in between. The CDR3 spans 11 residues. In DNA, the CDR3 is TGTGCCTGGAGTAGGATGTATGAAGCTTTCTTT. Amino acid sequence: CAWSRMYEAFF.

The chain recombines TRBV5-1 with TRBJ1-1, with D possibly matching TRBD1 (6 bases). This CDR3 has 16 residues. The V gene's germline CDR1 is SGHRS and CDR2 YFSETQ. Trimming left V 0 bases short and J 1 base short, with 13 bases between. CDR3 region: CASSLVGRGTNTEAFF. CDR3 DNA: TGCGCCAGCAGCTTGGTGGGCAGGGGCACGAACACTGAAGCTTTCTTT.

This rearrangement joins TRBV7-9 to TRBJ1-2, with 7 bases that match TRBD1. Germline V CDR1 and CDR2: SEHNR, FQNEAQ (reference sequence). CDR3 length: 15 amino acids. The V gene end was trimmed by 5 bases and the J gene end by 4 bases; junction bases not matched to a gene: 10. As DNA, the CDR3 is TGTGCCAGCAGCGTAACTCGGGGACAGCGCTATGGCTACACCTTC. Translation: CASSVTRGQRYGYTF.

The V gene is TRBV28, the J gene TRBJ2-3, with a weak D call TRBD2 (7 bases). CDR1 and CDR2 from the germline V gene are MDHEN and SYDVKM. CDR3 length: 17 residues. V dropped 1 base and J dropped 1 base, with 15 bases sitting between them. CDR3 coding DNA: TGTGCCAGCAGTTTATTGGTGGGGGGGCCTGGCACAGATACGCAGTATTTT. Translating gives CASSLLVGGPGTDTQYF.

V gene TRBV18 combines with J gene TRBJ2-1; TRBD2 matches at 9 bases. CDR3 length: 16 residues. V gave up 3 bases and J gave up 6 bases; unmatched junction bases: 9. Per the germline V gene, CDR1 is KGHSH and CDR2 is LQKENI. CDR3 nucleotide sequence: TGTGCCAGCTCACCCCGGGTAGCGGGAGCTGGCAATGAGCAGTTCTTC. Its protein is CASSPRVAGAGNEQFF. The full variable domain, its missing parts supplied by reference TRBV18 and TRBJ2-1, is NAGVMQNPRHLVRRRGQEARLRCSPMKGHSHVYWYRQLPEEGLKFMVYLQKENIIDESGMPKERFSAEFPKEGPSILRIQQVVRGDSAAYFCASSPRVAGAGNEQFFGPGTRLTVL.

This CDR3 reads CSATVTGTAFTEQYF. The CDR3 nucleotides are TGCAGTGCTACCGTTACCGGGACAGCTTTCACCGAGCAGTACTTC. V and J are TRBV20-1 and TRBJ2-7; 7 positions agree with TRBD1. V shed 4 bases and J 6 bases; nucleotides not matched to a gene: 15. The germline V gene has CDR1 DFQATT and CDR2 SNEGSKA (reference sequence). This CDR3 comprises 15 residues.

This chain links TRBV30 with TRBJ1-1; tentatively, D is TRBD1 (6 bases). The CDR3 consists of 15 residues. The germline V gene has CDR1 GTSNPN and CDR2 SVGIG (reference sequence). V shed 1 base and J shed 4 bases, with 16 bases lying between them. DNA of the CDR3: TGTGCCTGGAGTGAGGTCACAGGGTGGACCACTGAAGCTTTCTTT. This encodes CAWSEVTGWTTEAFF.